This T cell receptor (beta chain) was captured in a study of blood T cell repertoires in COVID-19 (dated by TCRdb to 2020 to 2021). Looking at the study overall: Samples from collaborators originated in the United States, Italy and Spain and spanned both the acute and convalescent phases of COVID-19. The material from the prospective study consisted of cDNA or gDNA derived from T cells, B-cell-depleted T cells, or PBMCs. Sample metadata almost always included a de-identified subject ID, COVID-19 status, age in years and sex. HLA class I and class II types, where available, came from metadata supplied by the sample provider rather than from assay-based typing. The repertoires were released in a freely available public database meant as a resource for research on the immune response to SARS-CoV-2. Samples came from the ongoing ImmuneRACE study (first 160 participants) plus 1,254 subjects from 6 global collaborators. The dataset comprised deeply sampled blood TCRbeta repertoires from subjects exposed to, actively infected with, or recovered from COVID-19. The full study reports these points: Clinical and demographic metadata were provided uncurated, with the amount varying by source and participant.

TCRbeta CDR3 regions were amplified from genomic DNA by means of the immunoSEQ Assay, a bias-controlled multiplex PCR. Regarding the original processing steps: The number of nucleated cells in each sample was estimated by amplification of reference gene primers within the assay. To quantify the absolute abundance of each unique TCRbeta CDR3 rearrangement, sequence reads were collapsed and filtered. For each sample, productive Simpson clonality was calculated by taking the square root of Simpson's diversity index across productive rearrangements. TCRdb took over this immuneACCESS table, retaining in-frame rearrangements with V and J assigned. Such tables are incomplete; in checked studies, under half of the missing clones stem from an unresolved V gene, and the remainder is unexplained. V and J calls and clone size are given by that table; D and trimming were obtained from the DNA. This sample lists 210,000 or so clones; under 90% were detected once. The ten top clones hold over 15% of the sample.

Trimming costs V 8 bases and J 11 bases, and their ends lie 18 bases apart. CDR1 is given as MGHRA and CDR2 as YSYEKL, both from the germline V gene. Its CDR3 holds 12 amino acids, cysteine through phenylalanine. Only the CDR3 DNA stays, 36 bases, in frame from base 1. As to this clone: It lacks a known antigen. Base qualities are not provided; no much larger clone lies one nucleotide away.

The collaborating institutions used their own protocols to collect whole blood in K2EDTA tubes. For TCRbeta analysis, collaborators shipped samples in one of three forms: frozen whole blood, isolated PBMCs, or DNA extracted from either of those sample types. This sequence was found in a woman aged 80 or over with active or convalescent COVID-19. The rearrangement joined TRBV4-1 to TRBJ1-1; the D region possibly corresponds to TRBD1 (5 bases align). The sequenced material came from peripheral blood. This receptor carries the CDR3 CASFGLQGMAFF. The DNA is TGCGCCAGCTTCGGTCTTCAGGGAATGGCTTTCTTT.